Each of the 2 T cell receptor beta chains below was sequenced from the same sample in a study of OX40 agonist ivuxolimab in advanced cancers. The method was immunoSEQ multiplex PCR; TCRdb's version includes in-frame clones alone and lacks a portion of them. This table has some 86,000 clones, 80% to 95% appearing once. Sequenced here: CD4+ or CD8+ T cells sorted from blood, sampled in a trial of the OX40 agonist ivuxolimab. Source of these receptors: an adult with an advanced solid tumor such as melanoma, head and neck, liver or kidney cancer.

The CDR3 is CASSLDHRRSTDTQYF. The CDR3 bases are TGTGCCAGCAGCTTAGATCATCGGCGGAGCACAGATACGCAGTATTTT. V usage is TRBV11-3 and J usage is TRBJ2-3; D is uncertain. CDR3 length equals 16 residues. CDR1 and CDR2 (germline): SGHNT, YENEEA. V lost 0 bases and J lost 0, with 10 bases in between.

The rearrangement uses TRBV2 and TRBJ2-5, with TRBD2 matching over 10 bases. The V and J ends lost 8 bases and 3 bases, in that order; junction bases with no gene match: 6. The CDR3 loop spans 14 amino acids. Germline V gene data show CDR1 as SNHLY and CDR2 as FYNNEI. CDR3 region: CASGLAGAEETQYF. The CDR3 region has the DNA TGTGCCAGCGGGCTAGCGGGAGCAGAAGAGACCCAGTACTTC.